These T cell receptor beta chains were read from a single sample in a study of CD4 and CD8 cells across lung adenocarcinoma regions. Each CDR3 protein gets one entry after TCRdb re-called the PCR reads with MiXCR. The sample holds around 3,600 distinct CDR3 sequences, roughly 60% seen once. Sequenced: CD4+ T cells from the margin of a lung tumor. These receptors were collected from a male donor with lung adenocarcinoma. The CD4 and CD8 labels of this study may be unreliable. Both conserved end residues are part of each CDR3. D genes are given only for firm matches. Clone size is not always given. Where it is, it says once, few, many or a class for expanded clones.

clone size	D gene	J gene	V gene	CDR3 DNA	CDR3 protein
-	-	TRBJ2-5	TRBV11-2	TGTGCCAGCGGCGAAGGCCCAGAGACCCAGTACTTC	CASGEGPETQYF
-	TRBD1	TRBJ2-1	TRBV12-3/TRBV12-4	TGTGCCAGCAGTTTAGTGGTCCTTCAGGGGGATGAGCAGTTCTTC	CASSLVVLQGDEQFF
-	-	TRBJ2-1	TRBV6-1	TGTGCCAGCAGCAAAGGGCCCCGGGGAGTCCACAATGAGCAGTTCTTC	CASSKGPRGVHNEQFF
-	-	TRBJ2-4	TRBV12-3/TRBV12-4	TGTGCCAGCAGCCAAATCGGGGGAAGTACCAAAAACATTCAGTACTTC	CASSQIGGSTKNIQYF
-	TRBD2	TRBJ2-2	TRBV28	TGTGCCAGCAGTTTAAGCGGGAATGGGAACACCGGGGAGCTGTTTTTT	CASSLSGNGNTGELFF
-	-	TRBJ2-1	TRBV6-1	TGTGCCAGTCTAGCTAACAATGAGCAGTTCTTC	CASLANNEQFF
-	-	TRBJ1-1	TRBV7-8	TGTGCCAGCAGCTTAGGTCAGGGGATGAACACTGAAGCTTTCTTT	CASSLGQGMNTEAFF
-	-	TRBJ1-5	TRBV10-1	TGCGCCAGCAGTGAGTCGGGAGACGGTAATCAGCCCCAGCATTTT	CASSESGDGNQPQHF
medium-sized	TRBD2	TRBJ2-1	TRBV7-2	TGTGCCAGCAGCTATACTAGCGGGATAAGTTATGAGCAGTTCTTC	CASSYTSGISYEQFF
few	-	TRBJ1-6	TRBV11-3	TGTGCCAGCAGCTTAGCAGGCCCGAATTCACCCCTCCACTTT	CASSLAGPNSPLHF
-	TRBD2	TRBJ2-5	TRBV7-2	TGTGCCAGCAGCTACCTAGCGGGAGCAAATGAGCAGTACTTC	CASSYLAGANEQYF
-	-	TRBJ2-7	TRBV11-2	TGTGCCAGCAGCCCCAGGGCTCGGGCGGGGATGGGGCAGTACTTC	CASSPRARAGMGQYF
-	-	TRBJ2-1	TRBV7-9	TGTGCCAGCAGCTTAGCGCGGTTGACCGAGGATGAGCAGTTCTTC	CASSLARLTEDEQFF
-	TRBD1	TRBJ1-2	TRBV6-1	TGTGCCAGCAGTGAAGGGCGGCAGGGGGGAGCTAACTATGGCTACACCTTC	CASSEGRQGGANYGYTF
-	-	TRBJ2-4	TRBV6-4	TGTGCCAACTGTTCTACGAGCTCCATTCAGTACTTC	CANCSTSSIQYF
-	-	TRBJ1-2	TRBV6-1	TGTGCCAGCAGTGGGCAGGCTGGTGGCTACACCTTC	CASSGQAGGYTF
few	TRBD1	TRBJ2-1	TRBV6-1	TGTGCCAGCAGTGACCCGGGACAGGGAATCAATGAGCAGTTCTTC	CASSDPGQGINEQFF
-	TRBD1	TRBJ1-1	TRBV6-1	TGTGCCGCCCGTAAGGGGGAGGGGGCGGACACTGAAGCTTTCTTT	CAARKGEGADTEAFF
few	-	TRBJ1-5	TRBV6-5	TGTGCCAGCAGTTACTCGAATCCGAGGGTTGGTCAGCCCCAGCATTTT	CASSYSNPRVGQPQHF
once	TRBD1	TRBJ2-5	TRBV6-1	TGTGCCAGTCGGGACAGGGTGTTAGAGACCCAGTACTTC	CASRDRVLETQYF
-	TRBD2	TRBJ2-5	TRBV6-5	TGTGCCAGCAGTTACTCCGGCGGGAGGGCCGGGAAGACCCAGTACTTC	CASSYSGGRAGKTQYF
-	-	TRBJ2-1	TRBV6-1	TGTGCCAGCAGCATCCACCAAGGGTATGAGCAGTTCTTC	CASSIHQGYEQFF
few	-	TRBJ2-1	TRBV7-2	TGTGTCCCAAGCTTCTGTGGGTCTCTTTGCATTGAGGGTGCAAGCTCAGAGGTGCCTTGCTGCTTC	CVPSFCGSLCIEGASSEVPCCF
-	-	TRBJ2-2	TRBV6-1	TGTGCCAGCAGTGGAAGGGTAGGGGGGACCGGGGAGCTGTTTTTT	CASSGRVGGTGELFF
-	-	TRBJ2-7	TRBV6-5	TGTGCCAGCAGTTCCCTGACACATCTCGGGGAGCAGTACTTC	CASSSLTHLGEQYF